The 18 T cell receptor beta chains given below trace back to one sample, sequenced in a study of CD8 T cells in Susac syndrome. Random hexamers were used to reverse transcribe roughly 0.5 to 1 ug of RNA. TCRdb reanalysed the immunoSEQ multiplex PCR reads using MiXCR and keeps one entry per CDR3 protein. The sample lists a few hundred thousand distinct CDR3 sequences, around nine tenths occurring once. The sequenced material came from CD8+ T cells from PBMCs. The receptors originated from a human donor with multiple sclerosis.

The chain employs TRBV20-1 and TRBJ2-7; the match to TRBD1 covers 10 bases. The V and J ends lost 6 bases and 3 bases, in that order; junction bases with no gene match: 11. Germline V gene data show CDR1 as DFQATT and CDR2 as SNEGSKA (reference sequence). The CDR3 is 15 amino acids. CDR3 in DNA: TGCAGTGCCCGGGGACCGGGACAGGGGTACTACGAGCAGTACTTC. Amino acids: CSARGPGQGYYEQYF.

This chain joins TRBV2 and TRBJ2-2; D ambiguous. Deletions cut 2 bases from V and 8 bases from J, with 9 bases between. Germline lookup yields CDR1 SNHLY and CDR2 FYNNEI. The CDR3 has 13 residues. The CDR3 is CASSEFVRGELFF. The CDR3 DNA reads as TGTGCCAGCAGTGAATTCGTTAGGGGGGAGCTGTTTTTT.

The CDR3 sequence is CASSRGGAGGYTF. DNA for the CDR3: TGTGCCAGCAGCCGCGGGGGTGCGGGCGGCTACACCTTC. This sequence joins TRBV7-9 and TRBJ1-2, with a weak D call TRBD1 (5 bases). The CDR3 covers 13 residues. Trimming pared 5 bases from V and 8 bases from J, leaving 15 bases between. Germline CDR1 and CDR2: SEHNR and FQNEAQ (reference sequence).

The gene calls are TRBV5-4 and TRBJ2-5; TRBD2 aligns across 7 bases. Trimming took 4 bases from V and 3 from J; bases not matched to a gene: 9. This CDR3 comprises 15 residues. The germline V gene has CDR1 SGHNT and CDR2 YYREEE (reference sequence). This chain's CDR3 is CASSSLSRGEETQYF. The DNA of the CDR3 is TGTGCCAGCAGCAGCCTTTCTCGGGGGGAAGAGACCCAGTACTTC.

In nucleotides, the CDR3 is TGTGCCAGCAGCTTAGTAAGGGGCGGGCTTACGCAGTATTTT. Protein product: CASSLVRGGLTQYF. This sequence joins TRBV7-2 and TRBJ2-3; the D call may be TRBD1 or TRBD2 (5 bases each). CDR1 is SGHTA and CDR2 is FQGNSA in the germline V gene. CDR3 length: 14 amino acids. Trimming pared 1 base from V and 8 bases from J, leaving 13 bases between.

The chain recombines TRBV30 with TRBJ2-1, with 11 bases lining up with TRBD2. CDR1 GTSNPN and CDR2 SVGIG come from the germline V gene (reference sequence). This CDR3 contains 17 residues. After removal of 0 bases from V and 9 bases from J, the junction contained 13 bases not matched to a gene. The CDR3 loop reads CAWSVVDSGRAPGEQFF. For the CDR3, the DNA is TGTGCCTGGAGTGTTGTTGATAGCGGGAGGGCTCCGGGTGAGCAGTTCTTC.

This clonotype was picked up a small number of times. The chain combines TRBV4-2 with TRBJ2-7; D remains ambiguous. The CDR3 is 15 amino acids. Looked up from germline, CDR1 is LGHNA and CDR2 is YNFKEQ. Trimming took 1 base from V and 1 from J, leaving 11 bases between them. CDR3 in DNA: TGTGCCAGCAGCCAAGGGGTATCCCTTTCCTACGAGCAGTACTTC. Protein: CASSQGVSLSYEQYF.

The CDR3 here is CASSPSGGLDEQYF. In DNA form, the CDR3 reads TGTGCCAGCAGCCCCAGCGGAGGGCTGGACGAGCAGTACTTC. The rearrangement joins TRBV9 to TRBJ2-7, with a weak D call TRBD2 (6 bases). Germline V gene sequence: CDR1 SGDLS, CDR2 YYNGEE. Trimming stripped 4 bases from V and 5 bases from J, with 16 bases between. This CDR3 has 14 residues.

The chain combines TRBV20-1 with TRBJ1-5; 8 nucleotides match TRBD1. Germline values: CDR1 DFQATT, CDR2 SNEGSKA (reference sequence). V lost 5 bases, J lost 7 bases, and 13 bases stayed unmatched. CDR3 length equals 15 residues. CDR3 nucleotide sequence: TGCAGTGCTTCACGGACAGGGACAATAAACCAGCCCCAGCATTTT. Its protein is CSASRTGTINQPQHF.

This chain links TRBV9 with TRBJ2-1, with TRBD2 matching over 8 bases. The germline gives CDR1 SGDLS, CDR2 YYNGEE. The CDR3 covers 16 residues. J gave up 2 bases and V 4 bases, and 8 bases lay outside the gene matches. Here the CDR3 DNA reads TGTGCCAGCAGCCGGACGGGGGGGCAGACCTACAATGAGCAGTTCTTC. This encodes CASSRTGGQTYNEQFF.

CDR3 residues: CSVGLGDPRNEQFF. DNA for the CDR3: TGCAGCGTTGGTCTCGGGGACCCCCGCAATGAGCAGTTCTTC. This chain connects TRBV29-1 to TRBJ2-1; D could derive from TRBD1 or TRBD2 (5 bases each). Trimming cost V 4 bases and J 6 bases, with 16 bases left between them. There are 14 residues in the CDR3. Per germline, CDR1 SQVTM and CDR2 ANQGSEA.

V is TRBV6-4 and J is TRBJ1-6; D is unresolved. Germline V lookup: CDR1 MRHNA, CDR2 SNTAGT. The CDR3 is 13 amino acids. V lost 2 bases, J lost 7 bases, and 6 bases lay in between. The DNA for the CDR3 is TGTGCCAGCAGTGACGGAAAGAATTCACCCCTCCACTTT. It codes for CASSDGKNSPLHF.

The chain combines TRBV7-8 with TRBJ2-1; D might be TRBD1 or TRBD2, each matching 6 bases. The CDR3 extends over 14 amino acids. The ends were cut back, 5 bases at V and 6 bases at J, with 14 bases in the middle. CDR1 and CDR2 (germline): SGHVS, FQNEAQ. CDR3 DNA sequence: TGTGCCAGCAGCCGCGGTGGAGGGGGCAATGAGCAGTTCTTC. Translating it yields CASSRGGGGNEQFF.

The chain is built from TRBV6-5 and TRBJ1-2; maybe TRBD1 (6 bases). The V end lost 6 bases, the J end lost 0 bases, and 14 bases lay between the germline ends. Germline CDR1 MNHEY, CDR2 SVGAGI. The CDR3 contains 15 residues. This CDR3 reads CASRAGVTTNYGYTF. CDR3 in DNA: TGTGCCAGCAGGGCAGGGGTAACCACTAACTATGGCTACACCTTC.

The CDR3 region has the DNA TGTGCCAGCAGCCCCCTAGCACCGGGAGCGGTATACAATGAGCAGTTCTTC. Its protein is CASSPLAPGAVYNEQFF. The rearrangement joins TRBV5-6 to TRBJ2-1, with a possible D match to TRBD2 (6 bases). Trimming removed 4 bases at V and 4 bases at J, with 21 bases between. This CDR3 region has 17 residues. Germline V gene data show CDR1 as SGHDT and CDR2 as YYEEEE. The whole variable domain, remainder taken from reference TRBV5-6 and TRBJ2-1, is DAGVTQSPTHLIKTRGQQVTLRCSPKSGHDTVSWYQQALGQGPQFIFQYYEEEERQRGNFPDRFSGHQFPNYSSELNVNALLLGDSALYLCASSPLAPGAVYNEQFFGPGTRLTVL.

Written as DNA, the CDR3 is TGTGCCAGCAGTCCCGTCCCTTACATGGCAACTAATGAAAAACTGTTTTTT. This codes for CASSPVPYMATNEKLFF. The rearrangement links TRBV7-2 to TRBJ1-4; no reliable D call. The CDR3 extends over 17 amino acids. V gave up 6 bases and J gave up 0 bases, with 17 bases separating them. Germline loops: CDR1 SGHTA, CDR2 FQGNSA.

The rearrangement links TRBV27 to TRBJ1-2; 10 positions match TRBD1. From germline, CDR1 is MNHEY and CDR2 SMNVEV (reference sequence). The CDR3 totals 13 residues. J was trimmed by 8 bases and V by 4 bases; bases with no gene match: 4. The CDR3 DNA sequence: TGTGCCAGCAGTTCGGGACAGGGGTGGGGCTACACCTTC. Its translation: CASSSGQGWGYTF.

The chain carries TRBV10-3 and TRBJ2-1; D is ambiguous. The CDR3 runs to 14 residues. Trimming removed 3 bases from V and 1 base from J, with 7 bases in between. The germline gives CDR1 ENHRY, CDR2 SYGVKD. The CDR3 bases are TGTGCCATCAGTGATGGGTCATCCTACAATGAGCAGTTCTTC. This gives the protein CAISDGSSYNEQFF.